Below, one TCR beta chain is given with its context. This clonotype showed up many times. Its antigen specificity is not known. It has no much larger one-base neighbor in the sample; base qualities were not kept. Measured from the cysteine to the phenylalanine, the CDR3 is 13 residues long. The retained sequence is limited to the CDR3, 39 bases, with the frame set at the first base. The germline V and J ends show losses of 7 bases and 2 bases respectively, and no gene match explains 3 bases of the junction. The germline V gene encodes CDR1 SGHVS and CDR2 FQNEAQ. Any patient with an uncontrolled infection, another autoimmune disease, pregnancy or lactation was excluded. Diagnoses relied on clinical symptoms, serum thyroxine and TRAb, thyroid ultrasound and orbital computed tomography. Total RNA was extracted using Trizol reagent, and RNA quality was assessed on an Agilent 2100 Bioanalyzer. Amplification of TCR beta CDR3 regions was carried out from RNA transcripts. The first round of RT-PCR for the TCR CDR3 was performed with the HTBI primer set and the Qiagen OneStep RT-PCR kit. Libraries were constructed in a second round of multiplex PCR, after which size selection and purification were performed. Paired-end sequencing of the libraries was performed with 100 bp reads on an Illumina HiSeq2000. The authors processed their data as follows. SOAPnuke was used to process the raw data, removing reads that contained adapters or uncalled bases, had a mean Phred below 15, or lacked an exact match to the constant primer or identifier. COPE v1.2.5 was used to merge the high-quality paired reads, and each unique nucleotide sequence was defined as a clonotype. Clonotypes were aligned to IMGT TRBV, TRBD and TRBJ reference segments using MiTCR v1.1. The analysis was restricted to V-J combinations with a frequency above 0.0001, which together covered about 99% of the repertoires. A TCS score was defined as the ratio between F50 (clonal expansion) and ExV (chaos), using BLOSUM62-based TCRdist between CDR3 peptides within each V-J. Welch's t-statistics and random forest reduced around 520 V-J features to 13, which were used in a naive Bayes classifier (R e1071). Thyroid-blood repertoire similarity was quantified with the Morisita-Horn index. The public sequencing data were trimmed at Q25 with fastp and processed into clonotypes with MiXCR by TCRdb, which kept only in-frame beta chains. All rows with the same CDR3 protein become a single entry with the most common DNA and genes. Clone size and V and J calls follow TCRdb, not the original study. For this sample the table gives about 700,000 distinct CDR3 sequences, of which 45% were detected only once. The top ten constitute roughly 7.2% of the sample.

This sample stems from a study of T cells in Graves' hyperthyroidism and ophthalmopathy (dated by TCRdb to between 2018 and 2021). The study in broad terms: A discovery cohort of about 96 patients, approximately 45 with Graves' ophthalmopathy and approximately 57 with stable Graves' hyperthyroidism, was used to find distinguishing TCR V-J signatures. An independent validation cohort of some 18 hyperthyroidism patients and over 15 patients who later progressed to ophthalmopathy tested prospective prediction of ophthalmopathy. The study also compared thyroid tissue and blood T-cell repertoires from several Graves' hyperthyroidism patients. The paper describes TCR Vbeta CDR3 sequencing of around 140 peripheral blood samples, made up of 43 ophthalmopathy patients, 70 to 75 hyperthyroidism patients and roughly 17 progressor patients. After blood sampling, hyperthyroidism patients were treated with methimazole at a starting dose of 30 mg daily, and ophthalmopathy patients were treated with high-dose intravenous methylprednisolone. The 100 discovery patients were randomly divided into training and test sets at a 7:3 ratio.

On the study overall, not on this receptor specifically: Ophthalmopathy was separated from stable hyperthyroidism by a 13 V-J signature model, with about 86% sensitivity and about 81% specificity obtained in cross-validation and 80%/75% obtained in testing. In validation, progression to ophthalmopathy was predicted by the model with 55% to 71% sensitivity and 72.22% specificity, a median of approximately 7.1 months before onset. No statistical method was used to fix the sample size in advance, and group allocation was not hidden from the investigators. Most expanded thyroid clonotypes (frequency above 0.001) were also found in blood, which suggests that blood repertoires may mirror thyroid immune responses.

Recombination linked TRBV7-8 to TRBJ2-7; 9 junctional bases match TRBD2. This TCR came from an adult man with Graves' disease, either hyperthyroidism or ophthalmopathy (not recorded which). Input material: peripheral blood or thyroid tissue (not recorded which). The DNA sequence follows: TGTGCCAGCACTAGCGGGGCGACCTACGAGCAGTACTTC. It codes for CASTSGATYEQYF.